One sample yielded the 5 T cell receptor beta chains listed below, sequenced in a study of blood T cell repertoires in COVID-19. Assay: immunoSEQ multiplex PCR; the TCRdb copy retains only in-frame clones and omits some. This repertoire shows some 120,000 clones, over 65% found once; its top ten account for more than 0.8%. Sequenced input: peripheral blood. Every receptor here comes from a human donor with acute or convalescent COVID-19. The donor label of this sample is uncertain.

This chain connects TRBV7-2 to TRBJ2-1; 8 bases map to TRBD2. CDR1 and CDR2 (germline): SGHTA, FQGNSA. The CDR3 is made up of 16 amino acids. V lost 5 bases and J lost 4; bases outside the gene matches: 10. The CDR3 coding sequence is TGTGCCAGCAGCCCCTACAGCGGGGGAAAATACAATGAGCAGTTCTTC. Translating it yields CASSPYSGGKYNEQFF.

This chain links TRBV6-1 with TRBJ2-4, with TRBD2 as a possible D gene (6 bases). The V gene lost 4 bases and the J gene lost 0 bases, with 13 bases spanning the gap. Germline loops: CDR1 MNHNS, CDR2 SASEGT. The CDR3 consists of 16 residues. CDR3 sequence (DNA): TGTGCCAGCAGTGGGGGCGGGGATCTAGCCAAAAACATTCAGTACTTC. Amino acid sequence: CASSGGGDLAKNIQYF.

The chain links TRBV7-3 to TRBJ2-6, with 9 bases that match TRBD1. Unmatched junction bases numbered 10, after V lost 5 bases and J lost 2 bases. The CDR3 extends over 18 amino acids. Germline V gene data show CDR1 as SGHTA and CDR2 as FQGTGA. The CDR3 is CASSLTGTGIAGANVLTF. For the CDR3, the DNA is TGTGCCAGCAGCCTTACCGGGACAGGGATCGCTGGGGCCAACGTCCTGACTTTC.

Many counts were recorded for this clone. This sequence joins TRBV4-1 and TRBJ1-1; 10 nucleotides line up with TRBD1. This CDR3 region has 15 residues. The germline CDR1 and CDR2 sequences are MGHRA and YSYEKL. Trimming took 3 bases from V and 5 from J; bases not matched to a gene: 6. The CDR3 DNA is TGCGCCAGCAGCCACCACGGGACAGGGGAAACTGAAGCTTTCTTT. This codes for CASSHHGTGETEAFF.

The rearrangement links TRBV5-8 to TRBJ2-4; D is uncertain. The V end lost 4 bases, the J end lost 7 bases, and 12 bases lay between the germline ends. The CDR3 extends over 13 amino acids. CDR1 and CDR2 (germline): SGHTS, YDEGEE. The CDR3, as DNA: TGTGCCAGCAGCACTGGTCCACGGAACATTCAGTACTTC. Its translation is CASSTGPRNIQYF.